This T cell receptor (beta chain) derives from a study of sequential checkpoint blockade in melanoma (dated by TCRdb to between 2018 and 2020). Regarding the study in general: Patients were assigned by 1:1 randomization to either first-line nivolumab followed by ipilimumab (arm A) or ipilimumab followed by nivolumab (arm B). Maintenance nivolumab came after both trial sequences. TCRbeta immunosequencing was performed on DNA from fewer than 95 pretreatment melanoma tumor samples. Matched tumor biopsies were taken from twenty-two patients before treatment and at week 13, after single-agent nivolumab (arm A) or ipilimumab (arm B). The same lesion was the source of around 80% of the matched pre- and post-treatment tumor biopsy pairs.

This clone showed up just a few times. Its antigen is unknown. No base quality values were provided; no much bigger clone lies one nucleotide off. V is cut by 3 bases and J by 1 base, and the space between the germline ends is 12 bases. Reading the germline V gene gives CDR1 SGHDN and CDR2 FVKESK. Including cysteine and phenylalanine, the CDR3 has 15 amino acids. CDR3 DNA is the only sequence kept; it has 45 bases, read in frame from the first base. Findings and caveats that apply to the study as a whole: In the nivolumab-first arm (arm A), an association was found between pretreatment tumor TIL clonality and response (P = .04). Patients whose tumor T-cell fraction and clonality increased by week 13 were about 30 times more likely to achieve clinical benefit. The model for predicting response that combines TCR metrics with mutation burden needs to be validated in larger, independent patient cohorts. Within-arm analyses of tumor T-cell fraction were constrained by small sample sizes and reduced statistical power. Tumor T-cell fraction and clonality were found to correlate with PD-L1 staining and CD8+ T-cell counts but not with mutational load.

The intended sense of this specimen's treatment or condition label: randomized to nivolumab then ipilimumab (arm A) or the reverse (arm B). No trial patient had received prior DNA-damaging chemotherapy. Samples were obtained from patients with melanoma enrolled in CheckMate 064, a randomized, open-label phase II trial of sequential checkpoint blockade. Tumor TCR sequencing used genomic DNA from formalin-fixed paraffin-embedded (FFPE) tissue samples. TCRbeta CDR3 regions were immunosequenced from genomic DNA with the immunoSEQ Assay. Prior to high-throughput sequencing, genomic DNA was amplified by bias-controlled multiplex PCR. In the paper's pipeline: To quantify the absolute abundance of each unique TCRbeta CDR3 region, the sequences were collapsed and filtered. Clonality, defined as 1 minus Pielou's evenness, was calculated using productive rearrangements only. To compute tumor T-cell fraction, TCRbeta template counts were normalized to usable DNA, with usable DNA estimated from several housekeeping genes. A previously published method was used to identify clones with significantly greater frequencies in on-treatment samples than in baseline samples. TCRdb obtained this table from immuneACCESS and retained in-frame rearrangements with V and J assigned. These tables miss some clones; where compared with another copy, unresolved V genes account for less than half of the shortfall, and the remainder is unexplained. V, J and clone size derive from that table, while D and trimming were established from the DNA sequence. In this sample the table shows about 6,700 clones, about a quarter of which occur a single time. About 9.9% of the sample belongs to the ten largest clones.

The rearrangement combines TRBV14 with TRBJ1-1; 5 matching bases give a weak D call of TRBD1. The source is a human donor with melanoma. Sequencing was performed on tumor tissue (inferred from file names), taken from a patient given nivolumab and ipilimumab in sequence. The nucleotide sequence is TGTGCCAGCAGCCAGTCCTCAGGGTGGAACACTGAAGCTTTCTTT. Its protein reads: CASSQSSGWNTEAFF. Extended through the reference TRBV14 and TRBJ1-1 proteins, this CDR3 yields the full variable domain: EAGVTQFPSHSVIEKGQTVTLRCDPISGHDNLYWYRRVMGKEIKFLLHFVKESKQDESGMPNNRFLAERTGGTYSTLKVQPAELEDSGVYFCASSQSSGWNTEAFFGQGTRLTVV.